Presented here are 3 T cell receptor beta chains from one specimen sequenced in a study of blood T cell repertoires in COVID-19. Assay: immunoSEQ multiplex PCR; the TCRdb copy retains only in-frame clones and omits some. The top ten clones hold 1.5% to 2% of a sample with about 290,000 clones, 89% of them seen once. Sequencing input: PBMCs or T cells enriched from blood (not recorded which). The receptors originated from a woman between 40 and 55 years old who had recovered from COVID-19.

The chain recombines TRBV25-1 with TRBJ1-2; D unclear. CDR1 and CDR2 (germline): MGHDK, SYGVNS. Trimming removed 2 bases from V and 4 bases from J, with 11 bases in between. The CDR3 is made up of 14 amino acids. The CDR3 is CASSELDDFYGYTF. CDR3 DNA sequence: TGTGCCAGCAGTGAACTAGACGACTTCTATGGCTACACCTTC.

The J gene is TRBJ2-3, the V gene TRBV18; a weak D match, TRBD1 (5 bases). The ends were cut back, 2 bases at V and 4 bases at J, with 22 bases in the middle. This CDR3 spans 18 amino acids. Germline-derived CDR1 and CDR2 are KGHSH and LQKENI. The CDR3 sequence is CASSPAAGLGVMADTQYF. As DNA, the CDR3 is TGTGCCAGCTCACCAGCGGCAGGGCTAGGGGTCATGGCAGATACGCAGTATTTT.

As regards this clone: The DNA is omitted, as the CDR3 cannot be located on it reliably, and the CDR3 follows TCRdb's listing. The chain joins TRBV6-5 to TRBJ1-2. From germline, CDR1 is MNHEY and CDR2 SVGAGI. Inclusive of both ends, the CDR3 amounts to 14 amino acids. The CDR3 sequence: CASSSSTEAYGYTF.